This T cell receptor (beta chain) was retrieved from a study of identical twins. Study-wide results and caveats: Memory repertoires lacked the insertion deficit that abundant cord blood beta clonotypes showed. Beta out-of-frame sequences showed weaker excess twin sharing.

Healthy Caucasian donors formed the entire cohort. Trimming took 1 base from V and 2 from J, leaving 15 bases between them. Germline CDR1 SGDLS, CDR2 YYNGEE. The CDR3 extends over 16 amino acids. A universal primer site was added by template switching, and unique molecular identifiers were carried by the cDNA. TCRdb re-analysed the 5' RACE reads in MiXCR, keeping a single row per CDR3 protein. Of approximately 680,000 distinct CDR3 sequences listed, 7.1% are singletons. There are many counts of this clonotype. The antigen remains unidentified. These data were also filed under a second study, of yellow fever vaccine responses in identical twins.

The sequence derives from a woman aged 18-29 years in good health. This chain joins TRBV9 and TRBJ1-1; D call uncertain. Material for sequencing was PBMCs. CDR3 nucleotide sequence: TGTGCCAGCAGCGTACAACCCCGGACGGGAAACACTGAAGCTTTCTTT. Translation gives CASSVQPRTGNTEAFF.